The TCR beta chain under discussion was sequenced for a study of control samples from healthy donors and cancer patients. The CDR3 runs to 13 residues. V lost 6 bases, J lost 2 bases, and 11 bases lay in between. Produced via immunoSEQ multiplex PCR; TCRdb's table is partial and in-frame only. The repertoire holds about 130,000 clones, just under 95% seen once, with about 3.6% in the top ten. Source material: blood. The chain recombines TRBV12-3 or TRBV12-4 with TRBJ2-7; D is unclear. The receptor was derived from a man aged 30 to 39 in good health. The CDR3 DNA sequence: TGTGCCAGCAGCCCCGGCCCTGCCTACGAGCAGTACTTC. Protein product: CASSPGPAYEQYF.